This T cell receptor beta chain was profiled in a study of T cell changes during pregnancy in multiple sclerosis. Sequencing used immunoSEQ multiplex PCR; TCRdb keeps in-frame clones, though not all of them. The repertoire holds 75,000 to 100,000 clones, with around 94% as singletons. CDR1 is MNHEY, CDR2 SVGAGI, per germline. The germline V and J ends were trimmed by 0 bases and 5 bases, with 4 bases remaining between them. The CDR3 extends over 12 amino acids. On this clone: Other nucleotide sequences from this sample produce the same CDR3.

This sample comprised peripheral blood, obtained after pregnancy. The V call is TRBV6-5, the J call TRBJ2-5, with D unclear. The receptor's source is a female donor with multiple sclerosis, enrolled in a pregnancy study. CDR3 protein: CASSYSSETQYF. CDR3 sequence (DNA): TGTGCCAGCAGTTACTCGAGTGAGACCCAGTACTTC.